A single sample is the source of the 32 T cell receptor beta chains below, sequenced in a study of blood T cell repertoires in COVID-19. Sequenced by immunoSEQ multiplex PCR; TCRdb stores in-frame clones only, minus some. The table records under 85,000 clones, about 85% of them present only once. The sequenced sample was peripheral blood. These receptors were obtained from a man older than 75 with acute or convalescent COVID-19.

The genes are TRBV5-8 and TRBJ1-1; TRBD1 agrees at 8 bases. Trimming removed 3 bases from V and 6 bases from J; junction bases left unmatched: 13. Germline CDR1 is SGHTS and CDR2 is YDEGEE. The CDR3 runs 16 residues. The CDR3 DNA reads TGTGCCAGCAGCTCTAGACAGGGGAAGGGGGGATCTGAAGCTTTCTTT. Translated: CASSSRQGKGGSEAFF.

The chain recombines TRBV5-1 with TRBJ2-7, with TRBD1 matching 8 bases. The CDR3 contains 14 residues. The V gene's germline CDR1 is SGHRS and CDR2 YFSETQ. V lost 4 bases and J lost 7; bases outside the gene matches: 10. CDR3 loop: CASSPDRARGEQYF. The CDR3, as DNA: TGCGCCAGCAGCCCGGACAGGGCCCGGGGTGAGCAGTACTTC.

The chain couples TRBV6-5 to TRBJ2-5, with TRBD2 matching 14 bases. This CDR3 has 15 residues. Germline V lookup: CDR1 MNHEY, CDR2 SVGAGI. V trimming: 4 bases; J trimming: 5 bases; junction bases outside the gene matches: 3. CDR3 bases: TGTGCCAGCAGTTCGGGACTAGCGGGAGTTGAGACCCAGTACTTC. Its protein is CASSSGLAGVETQYF.

In its sample, this clone was seen once. The rearrangement links TRBV5-6 to TRBJ2-4; 11 nucleotides match TRBD2. The CDR3 length is 17 residues. CDR1 is SGHDT and CDR2 is YYEEEE in the germline V gene. After removal of 2 bases from V and 6 bases from J, the junction contained 10 bases not matched to a gene. CDR3 bases: TGTGCCAGCAGCTTTTACGTAGCGGGAGGGCTGGGAAACATTCAGTACTTC. Translated: CASSFYVAGGLGNIQYF.

The genes are TRBV12-5 and TRBJ2-1; a possible D gene is TRBD1 (6 bases). The germline V gene has CDR1 LGHNT and CDR2 FRNRAP. V gave up 5 bases and J gave up 4 bases, with 12 bases separating them. The CDR3 consists of 14 residues. The CDR3 spells CASGIGQSYNEQFF. CDR3 coding DNA: TGTGCTAGTGGTATAGGACAGTCGTACAATGAGCAGTTCTTC.

The chain recombines TRBV4-1 with TRBJ2-3; 10 bases match TRBD1. This CDR3 contains 15 residues. V gave up 3 bases and J gave up 4 bases; unmatched junction bases: 4. Germline V gene lookup returns CDR1 MGHRA and CDR2 YSYEKL. The CDR3 nucleotides read TGCGCCAGCAGCCACGAGGGACAGGGGCCAGATACGCAGTATTTT. It yields the protein CASSHEGQGPDTQYF.

The V call is TRBV30, the J call TRBJ1-2, with TRBD1 matching 7 bases. Germline loops: CDR1 GTSNPN, CDR2 SVGIG (reference sequence). With 4 bases clipped from V and 1 base from J, the junction kept 9 bases outside the gene matches. This CDR3 contains 15 residues. As DNA, the CDR3 is TGTGCCTGGACCAGACCGGGACAGAGTAACTATGGCTACACCTTC. This gives the protein CAWTRPGQSNYGYTF.

The chain employs TRBV5-1 and TRBJ2-2; 8 bases fit TRBD2. The length of the CDR3 is 16 residues. J was trimmed by 7 bases and V by 0 bases; bases with no gene match: 8. Germline CDR1 SGHRS, CDR2 YFSETQ. CDR3 protein: CASSLAPSGSFGELFF. Written as DNA, the CDR3 is TGCGCCAGCAGCTTGGCCCCAAGCGGGAGCTTCGGGGAGCTGTTTTTT.

In this sample, this clone turned up a few times. V is TRBV19 and J is TRBJ1-6, with 9 bases matching TRBD1. With V trimmed by 5 bases and J by 10 bases, 6 bases remained unmatched. Germline CDR1 is LNHDA and CDR2 is SQIVND (reference sequence). This CDR3 contains 14 residues. The CDR3 bases are TGTGCCAGTAGTGACAGGGGGGCAGAATCACCCCTCCACTTT. Translation: CASSDRGAESPLHF.

The chain couples TRBV25-1 to TRBJ1-1; 10 nucleotides match TRBD1. V trimming: 6 bases; J trimming: 4 bases; junction bases outside the gene matches: 2. This CDR3 contains 13 residues. Germline V gene lookup returns CDR1 MGHDK and CDR2 SYGVNS. The CDR3 nucleotides read TGTGCCAGCAGGGGACAGGGGTCCACTGAAGCTTTCTTT. It encodes CASRGQGSTEAFF.

The rearrangement uses TRBV19 and TRBJ1-6; D might be TRBD1 (6 bases). Germline CDR1 LNHDA, CDR2 SQIVND (reference sequence). The ends were cut back, 5 bases at V and 8 bases at J, with 10 bases in the middle. This CDR3 has 13 amino acids. Written as DNA, the CDR3 is TGTGCCAGTAGTGACAGGTGGGATTCACCCCTCCACTTT. This translates into CASSDRWDSPLHF. The full variable domain, its missing parts supplied by reference TRBV19 and TRBJ1-6, is DGGITQSPKYLFRKEGQNVTLSCEQNLNHDAMYWYRQDPGQGLRLIYYSQIVNDFQKGDIAEGYSVSREKKESFPLTVTSAQKNPTAFYLCASSDRWDSPLHFGNGTRLTVT.

This chain connects TRBV28 to TRBJ1-2, with 8 bases identical to TRBD1. Trimming removed 5 bases from V and 8 bases from J; junction bases left unmatched: 7. Germline V gene sequence: CDR1 MDHEN, CDR2 SYDVKM. This CDR3 spans 13 amino acids. CDR3 amino acids: CASSRGTGPGYTF. In nucleotides, the CDR3 is TGTGCCAGCAGTAGAGGGACAGGTCCGGGCTACACCTTC.

The CDR3 protein is CASSLGLRGTDTQYF. The CDR3 nucleotides are TGTGCCAGCAGCTTAGGTCTCCGAGGCACAGATACGCAGTATTTT. The V call is TRBV11-1, the J call TRBJ2-3, with unresolved D. V was clipped by 1 base and J by 1 base, with 9 bases between them. Looked up from germline, CDR1 is SGHAT and CDR2 is FQDESV (reference sequence). The CDR3 contains 15 residues.

The V call is TRBV7-2, the J call TRBJ2-3; D is possibly TRBD1 (5 bases). Germline V gene sequence: CDR1 SGHTA, CDR2 FQGNSA. Trimming shortened V by 7 bases and J by 6 bases, and 17 bases separated the two germline ends. The CDR3 has 14 amino acids. The CDR3 DNA is TGTGCCAGCATCCTAGGTGGGGCGGCGGATACGCAGTATTTT. Translating it yields CASILGGAADTQYF.

The V gene is TRBV6-6, the J gene TRBJ2-1; tentatively, D is TRBD2 (5 bases). Germline V lookup: CDR1 MNHNY, CDR2 SVGAGI (reference sequence). The CDR3 is made up of 15 amino acids. The germline V and J ends were trimmed by 5 bases and 6 bases, with 17 bases remaining between them. CDR3 protein: CASSDDSRRGNEQFF. CDR3 nucleotides: TGTGCCAGCAGTGACGACTCCCGACGGGGCAATGAGCAGTTCTTC.

The chain recombines TRBV24-1 with TRBJ2-2; 10 bases line up with TRBD2. V lost 7 bases to trimming and J lost 2 bases; unmatched junction nucleotides: 3. The CDR3 consists of 15 residues. The germline V gene has CDR1 KGHDR and CDR2 SFDVKD. The chain's CDR3 is CATSQREGNTGELFF. The CDR3 nucleotides are TGTGCCACCAGCCAGCGGGAGGGAAACACCGGGGAGCTGTTTTTT.

This chain joins TRBV11-3 and TRBJ2-7; D may be TRBD1 (5 bases). Per the germline V gene, CDR1 is SGHNT and CDR2 is YENEEA. V was cut by 7 bases and J by 4 bases, with 5 bases left in between. The CDR3 loop spans 10 amino acids. The CDR3 sequence is CASKGYEQYF. CDR3 DNA: TGTGCCAGCAAGGGGTACGAGCAGTACTTC.

The chain couples TRBV2 to TRBJ1-3; D is uncertain. V lost 3 bases, J lost 4 bases, and 13 bases lay in between. This CDR3 has 15 amino acids. Per germline, CDR1 SNHLY and CDR2 FYNNEI. This CDR3 is CASSDPLLGGNTIYF. The CDR3 nucleotides are TGTGCCAGCAGTGATCCCCTACTCGGGGGAAACACCATATATTTT.

This clone was recorded a few times. The chain uses TRBV11-3 and TRBJ1-2; 9 bases match TRBD1. The V and J ends lost 1 base and 4 bases, in that order; junction bases with no gene match: 4. Looked up from germline, CDR1 is SGHNT and CDR2 is YENEEA. This CDR3 has 15 residues. The CDR3 here is CASSLGTGDIYGYTF. The CDR3 bases are TGTGCCAGCAGCTTAGGGACAGGGGACATCTATGGCTACACCTTC.

The chain uses TRBV30 and TRBJ1-2, with a tentative D call TRBD1 (5 bases). This CDR3 is built from 14 residues. CDR1 is GTSNPN, CDR2 SVGIG, per germline (reference sequence). Trimming shortened V by 2 bases and J by 4 bases, and 14 bases separated the two germline ends. The CDR3 nucleotides are TGTGCCTGGAGTCCTTCTCAGGGCCCCTATGGCTACACCTTC. Its protein is CAWSPSQGPYGYTF.

The CDR3 protein is CASSLFASRGSPLHF. CDR3 DNA: TGTGCCAGCAGTTTGTTCGCATCCCGGGGATCACCCCTCCACTTT. The chain links TRBV27 to TRBJ1-6; the D is unclear. From germline, CDR1 is MNHEY and CDR2 SMNVEV (reference sequence). V shed 3 bases and J shed 10 bases, with 16 bases lying between them. The CDR3 consists of 15 residues.

The V call is TRBV29-1, the J call TRBJ1-1; D gene ambiguous. Germline V gives CDR1 SQVTM, CDR2 ANQGSEA. Trimming removed 8 bases from V and 3 bases from J, with 16 bases in between. The CDR3 extends over 13 amino acids. CDR3 in amino acids: CSSTAGGHTEAFF. The CDR3 region has the DNA TGCAGCTCTACTGCGGGCGGTCACACTGAAGCTTTCTTT. The variable domain in full, completed from reference TRBV29-1 and TRBJ1-1, reads SAVISQKPSRDICQRGTSLTIQCQVDSQVTMMFWYRQQPGQSLTLIATANQGSEATYESGFVIDKFPISRPNLTFSTLTVSNMSPEDSSIYLCSSTAGGHTEAFFGQGTRLTVV.

The chain has TRBV3-1 (or the pseudogene TRBV3-2) and TRBJ2-3, with 10 positions matching TRBD2. The J segment lost 1 base and the V segment lost 0 bases, leaving 10 bases of the junction unmatched. This CDR3 has 19 residues. Germline lookup yields CDR1 LGHDT and CDR2 YNNKEL (reference sequence). CDR3 coding DNA: TGTGCCAGCAGCCAAGAAGGGACTAGCGCTCCGTGGGGCACAGATACGCAGTATTTT. This gives the protein CASSQEGTSAPWGTDTQYF.

The V call is TRBV21-1, the J call TRBJ2-6; whether TRBD2, the table's D call, matches the DNA was not checked. TRBV21-1 is an annotated pseudogene. CDR3 length equals 16 residues. The CDR3 reads CASSKVGLSGANVLTF. The CDR3 DNA reads as TGTGCCAGCAGCAAAGTAGGACTCTCTGGGGCCAACGTCCTGACTTTC.

The chain has TRBV27 and TRBJ1-2; D gene uncertain. Germline V lookup: CDR1 MNHEY, CDR2 SMNVEV (reference sequence). The CDR3 contains 13 residues. V was pared by 8 bases and J by 5 bases, with 15 bases between. The CDR3 DNA sequence: TGTGCCAGCGGCCTCCCCCGCGGGTATGGCTACACCTTC. Encoded protein: CASGLPRGYGYTF.

Note on this clone: This likely comes from a read error, as the CDR3 has no conserved phenylalanine or tryptophan at its end. Because the CDR3's place on the DNA is in doubt, the DNA is left out and the CDR3 is given as listed by TCRdb. V usage is TRBV4-1 and J usage is TRBJ2-3; TRBD1, the table's D call, lacks a check against the DNA. The CDR3 spans 14 amino acids, including both terminal residues. Germline V gives CDR1 MGHRA, CDR2 YSYEKL. CDR3 sequence reads: CASSQGQGAYRYAL.

The rearrangement joins TRBV19 to TRBJ1-5; tentative D call: TRBD1 (6 bases). Germline values: CDR1 LNHDA, CDR2 SQIVND (reference sequence). This CDR3 has 13 amino acids. Trimming shortened V by 5 bases and J by 6 bases, and 11 bases separated the two germline ends. CDR3 in amino acids: CASSDDRSQPQHF. The CDR3 DNA is TGTGCCAGTAGTGATGACAGGTCTCAGCCCCAGCATTTT.

V is TRBV5-1 and J is TRBJ2-2; TRBD2 might be the D (6 bases). CDR1 is SGHRS, CDR2 YFSETQ, per germline. The CDR3 runs to 14 residues. The germline V and J ends were trimmed by 7 bases and 9 bases, with 19 bases remaining between them. This CDR3 reads CASGGDPSVRELFF. Here the CDR3 DNA reads TGCGCCAGCGGAGGGGACCCCAGTGTCCGGGAGCTGTTTTTT.

The V and J genes are TRBV10-3 and TRBJ2-5; 7 bases fit TRBD1. The CDR3 is made up of 14 amino acids. The V and J ends lost 6 bases and 1 base, in that order; junction bases with no gene match: 5. Germline V gives CDR1 ENHRY, CDR2 SYGVKD. In DNA, the CDR3 is TGTGCCATCAGCCCGACAGGGCGCCAAGAGACCCAGTACTTC. Protein sequence: CAISPTGRQETQYF.

The chain recombines TRBV9 with TRBJ1-3; D remains unclear. V was cut by 4 bases and J by 4 bases, with 12 bases left in between. The CDR3 contains 14 residues. Germline CDR1 is SGDLS and CDR2 is YYNGEE. The chain's CDR3 is CASSRLETGNTIYF. For the CDR3, the DNA is TGTGCCAGCAGCCGACTCGAAACGGGAAACACCATATATTTT.

The chain recombines TRBV11-2 with TRBJ1-3; the D gene is possibly TRBD1 (6 bases). Germline assignment: CDR1 SGHAT and CDR2 FQNNGV. V was pared by 8 bases and J by 3 bases, with 20 bases between. The CDR3 is 16 residues long. CDR3 bases: TGTGCCAGCGGATCACGACCAGGGGTTCTTGGAAACACCATATATTTT. It codes for CASGSRPGVLGNTIYF.

This chain joins TRBV27 and TRBJ1-5, with no clear D. V gave up 4 bases and J gave up 7 bases, with 23 bases separating them. This CDR3 comprises 17 residues. Germline CDR1 MNHEY, CDR2 SMNVEV (reference sequence). The CDR3 region is CASSSTRAGERLQPQHF. In nucleotides, the CDR3 is TGTGCCAGCAGTTCGACTCGGGCCGGGGAACGGTTACAGCCCCAGCATTTT.